What follows is one T cell receptor beta chain and its context. Its antigen target is currently unknown. No much larger clone exists at a distance of one base, and base qualities are not known. The CDR3 regions of human TCRbeta chains were analyzed by immunosequencing. On the study's bioinformatics: TCRs in the repertoires were compared against a reference library of SARS-CoV-2-specific TCRs that had been generated with the MIRA antigen-specificity platform. Breadth was defined as the fraction of unique TCRs that were SARS-CoV-2-associated, and depth was defined as the fraction of total T cells that were SARS-CoV-2-associated. Using the MIRA data, every spike-specific TCR was mapped to the spike region that the TCR reacted to and assigned to either a CD4 or a CD8 class. Log10-transformed breadth and depth values were compared by one-way ANOVA with Sidak's multiple comparisons tests. Entries here come from immuneACCESS through TCRdb and include only in-frame sequences with V and J called. Some clones fail to appear in such tables; in the studies checked, an unresolved V gene covers under half of the shortfall, and the cause of the remainder is unknown. That table supplies the V and J calls and clone size; D and trimming were determined from the DNA. For this sample the table gives 140,000 to 150,000 clones, of which 75% to 85% were detected only once. The top ten clones comprise around 4.3% of the sample.

This entry is derived from a study of T cell responses to AZD1222 COVID-19 vaccine (dated by TCRdb to 2020 to 2022). Broadly, across the study: A total of 233 trial participants underwent TCR sequencing, of whom some 200 had received two doses of AZD1222 and about 25 had received two doses of the MenACWY control vaccine. Trial participants were enrolled by age into subgroups of 18-55, 56-69 and 70-plus years, and about 150, 27 and 61 TCR-sequenced participants, respectively, were included in these subgroups. On the study overall, not on this receptor specifically: After two AZD1222 doses, both the breadth and the depth of spike-specific TCRs were significantly higher than at day 0 and than in MenACWY recipients. The whole spike protein was spanned by vaccine-associated CD4 TCRs, and dominant responses were seen in regions 160-218 and 743-854. Most participants were white British and females outnumbered males, and the authors suggested that clonal diversity may have been underestimated. No day 14 peak-response samples were available, so repertoires were characterized only after the peak T cell response. Only a handful of AZD1222 recipients were SARS-CoV-2 seropositive at baseline, limiting conclusions about previously exposed vaccinees. The 56-69-year group was small, and its depth increase did not reach significance, likely because of low power. Nearly half of unique spike-specific TCRs reportedly recognized epitopes outside regions mutated in the B.1.351 and B.1.1.7 variants.

The CDR3, from cysteine to phenylalanine, totals 17 residues. This entry keeps only the CDR3 DNA: 51 bases, framed from base 1. Trimming takes 3 bases off V and 0 bases off J; junction bases not matched to a gene: 8. CDR1 and CDR2 are drawn from the germline V gene (reference sequence): LGHDT, YNNKEL. The sample's time point, from its label and the paper: baseline before first vaccination. The meaning of the sample's treatment or condition label: meningococcal conjugate vaccine given as trial control. The vaccinee samples were drawn from two UK trials, COV001 and COV002, one of which was a single-blind randomized controlled phase 2/3 trial testing AZD1222 (ChAdOx1 nCoV-19) in healthy adults. Trial participant PBMC samples were collected at day 0 and day 28 after the second dose for TCRbeta chain sequencing.

The source is an adult in good health. This chain is built from TRBV3-1 (or the pseudogene TRBV3-2) and TRBJ2-5; 9 central nucleotides agree with TRBD2. Sequences were derived from peripheral blood, sampled on day 0 of MenACWY control vaccination. This receptor carries the CDR3 CASSQDSGGIHQETQYF. The bases are TGTGCCAGCAGCCAGGATAGCGGGGGTATTCACCAAGAGACCCAGTACTTC.